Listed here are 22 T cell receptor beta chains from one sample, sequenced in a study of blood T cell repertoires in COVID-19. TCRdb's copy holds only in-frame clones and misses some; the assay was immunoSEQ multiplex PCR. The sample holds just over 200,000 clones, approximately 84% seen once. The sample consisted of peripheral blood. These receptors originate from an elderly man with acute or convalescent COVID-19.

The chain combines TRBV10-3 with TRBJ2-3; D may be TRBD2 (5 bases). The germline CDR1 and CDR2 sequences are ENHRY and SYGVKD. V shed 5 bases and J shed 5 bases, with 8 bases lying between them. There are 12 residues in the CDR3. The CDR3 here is CAISSEGDTQYF. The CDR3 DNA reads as TGTGCCATCAGTTCTGAGGGAGATACGCAGTATTTT.

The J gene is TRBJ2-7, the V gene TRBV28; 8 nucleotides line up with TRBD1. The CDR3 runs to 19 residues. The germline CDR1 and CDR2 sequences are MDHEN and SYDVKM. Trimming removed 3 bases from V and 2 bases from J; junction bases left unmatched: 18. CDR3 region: CASSFLPWGPGGQTYEQYF. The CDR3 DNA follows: TGTGCCAGCAGTTTCCTCCCTTGGGGGCCAGGGGGCCAAACCTACGAGCAGTACTTC.

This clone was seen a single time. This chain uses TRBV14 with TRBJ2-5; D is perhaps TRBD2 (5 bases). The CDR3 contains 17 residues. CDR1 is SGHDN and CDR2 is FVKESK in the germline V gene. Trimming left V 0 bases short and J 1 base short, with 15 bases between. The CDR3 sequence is CASSQDRAADFQETQYF. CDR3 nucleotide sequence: TGTGCCAGCAGCCAAGATCGAGCGGCGGATTTCCAAGAGACCCAGTACTTC.

CDR3 coding DNA: TGTGCCAGCATGGCCAGGGGGAACTACGAGCAGTACTTC. Encoded protein: CASMARGNYEQYF. The chain couples TRBV6-5 to TRBJ2-7; 7 nucleotides line up with TRBD1. The germline CDR1 and CDR2 sequences are MNHEY and SVGAGI. The CDR3 consists of 13 residues. The junction had 6 bases not matched to a gene; V was cut back by 7 bases and J by 3 bases.

CDR3 sequence (DNA): TGCGCCAGCAGCTTGCAGGGAGGAATCACCGGGGAGCTGTTTTTT. Protein: CASSLQGGITGELFF. This sequence joins TRBV5-1 and TRBJ2-2; the D gene is possibly TRBD2 (6 bases). CDR1 SGHRS and CDR2 YFSETQ come from the germline V gene. Trimming removed 1 base at V and 4 bases at J, with 11 bases between. The CDR3 contains 15 residues.

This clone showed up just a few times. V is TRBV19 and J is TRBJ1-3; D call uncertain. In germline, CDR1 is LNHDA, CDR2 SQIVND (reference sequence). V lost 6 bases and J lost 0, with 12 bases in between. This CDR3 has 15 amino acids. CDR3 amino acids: CASRATAISGNTIYF. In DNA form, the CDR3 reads TGTGCCAGTAGAGCGACTGCGATCTCTGGAAACACCATATATTTT.

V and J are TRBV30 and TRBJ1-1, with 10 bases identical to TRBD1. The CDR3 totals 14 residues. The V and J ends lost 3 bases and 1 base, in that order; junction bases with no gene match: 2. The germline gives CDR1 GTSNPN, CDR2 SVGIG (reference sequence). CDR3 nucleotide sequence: TGTGCCTGGAGGTGGACAGGGGGGAACACTGAAGCTTTCTTT. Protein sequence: CAWRWTGGNTEAFF.

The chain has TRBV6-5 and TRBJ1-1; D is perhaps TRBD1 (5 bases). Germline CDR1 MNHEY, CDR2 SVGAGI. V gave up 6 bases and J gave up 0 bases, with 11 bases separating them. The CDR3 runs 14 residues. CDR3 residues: CASRSTGMNTEAFF. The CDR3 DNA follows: TGTGCCAGCAGATCCACAGGAATGAACACTGAAGCTTTCTTT.

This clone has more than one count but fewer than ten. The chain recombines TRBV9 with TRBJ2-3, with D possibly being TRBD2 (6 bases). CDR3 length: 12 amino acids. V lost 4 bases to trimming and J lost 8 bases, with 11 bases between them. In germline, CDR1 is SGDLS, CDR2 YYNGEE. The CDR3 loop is CASSPEGGTQYF. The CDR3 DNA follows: TGTGCCAGCAGCCCAGAGGGAGGTACGCAGTATTTT.

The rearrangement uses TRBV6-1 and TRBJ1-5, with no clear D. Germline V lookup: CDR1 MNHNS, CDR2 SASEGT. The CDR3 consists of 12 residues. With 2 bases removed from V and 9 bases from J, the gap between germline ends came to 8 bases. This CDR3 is CASSEYSRPQHF. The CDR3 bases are TGTGCCAGCAGTGAATATTCCAGGCCCCAGCATTTT.

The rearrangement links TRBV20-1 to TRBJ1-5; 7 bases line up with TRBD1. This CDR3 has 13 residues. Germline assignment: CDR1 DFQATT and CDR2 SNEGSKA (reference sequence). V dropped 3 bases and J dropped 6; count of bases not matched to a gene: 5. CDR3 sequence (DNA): TGCAGTGCTAGTCAGGGGGTCTTTCAGCCCCAGCATTTT. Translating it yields CSASQGVFQPQHF.

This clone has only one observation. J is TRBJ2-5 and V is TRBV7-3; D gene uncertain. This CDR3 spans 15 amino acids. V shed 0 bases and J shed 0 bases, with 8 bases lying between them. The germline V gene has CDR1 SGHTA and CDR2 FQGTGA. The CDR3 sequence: CASSLTAVYQETQYF. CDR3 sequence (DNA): TGTGCCAGCAGCTTAACCGCGGTGTACCAAGAGACCCAGTACTTC.

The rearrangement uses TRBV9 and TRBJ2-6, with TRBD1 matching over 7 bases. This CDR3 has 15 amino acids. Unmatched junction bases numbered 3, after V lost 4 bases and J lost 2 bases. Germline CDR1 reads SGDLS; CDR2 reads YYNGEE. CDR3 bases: TGTGCCAGCAGCCCCGGACAGGCTGGGGCCAACGTCCTGACTTTC. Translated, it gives CASSPGQAGANVLTF.

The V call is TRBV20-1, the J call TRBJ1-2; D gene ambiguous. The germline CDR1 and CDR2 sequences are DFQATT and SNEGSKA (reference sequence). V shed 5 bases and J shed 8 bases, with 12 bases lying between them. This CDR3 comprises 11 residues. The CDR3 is CSAGGWPGYTF. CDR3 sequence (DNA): TGCAGTGCTGGTGGTTGGCCAGGCTACACCTTC.

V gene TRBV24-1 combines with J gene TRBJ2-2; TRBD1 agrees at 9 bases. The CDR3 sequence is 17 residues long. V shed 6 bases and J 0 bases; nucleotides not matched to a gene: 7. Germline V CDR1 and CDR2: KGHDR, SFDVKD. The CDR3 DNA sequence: TGTGCCACCAGTCCCCATACAGGGGGCTCGAACACCGGGGAGCTGTTTTTT. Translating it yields CATSPHTGGSNTGELFF.

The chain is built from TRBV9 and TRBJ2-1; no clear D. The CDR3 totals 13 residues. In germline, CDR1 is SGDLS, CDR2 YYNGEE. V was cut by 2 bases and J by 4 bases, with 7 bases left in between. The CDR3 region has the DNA TGTGCCAGCAGCGTTAACAGTTACAATGAGCAGTTCTTC. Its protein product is CASSVNSYNEQFF.

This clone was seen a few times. Here the CDR3 reads CSVKGQLYNEQFF. The CDR3, as DNA: TGCAGCGTAAAGGGACAGCTTTACAATGAGCAGTTCTTC. The chain is built from TRBV29-1 and TRBJ2-1; the match to TRBD1 covers 7 bases. J was trimmed by 4 bases and V by 6 bases; bases with no gene match: 6. Germline V lookup: CDR1 SQVTM, CDR2 ANQGSEA. The CDR3 sequence is 13 residues long.

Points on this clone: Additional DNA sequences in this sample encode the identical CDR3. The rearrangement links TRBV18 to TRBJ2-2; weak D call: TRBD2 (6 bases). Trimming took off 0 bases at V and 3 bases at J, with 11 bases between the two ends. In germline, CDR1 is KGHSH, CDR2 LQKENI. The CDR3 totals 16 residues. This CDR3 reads CASSPPTGLDTGELFF. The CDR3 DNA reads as TGTGCCAGCTCACCACCGACGGGACTCGACACCGGGGAGCTGTTTTTT. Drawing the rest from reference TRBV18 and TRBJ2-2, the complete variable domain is NAGVMQNPRHLVRRRGQEARLRCSPMKGHSHVYWYRQLPEEGLKFMVYLQKENIIDESGMPKERFSAEFPKEGPSILRIQQVVRGDSAAYFCASSPPTGLDTGELFFGEGSRLTVL.

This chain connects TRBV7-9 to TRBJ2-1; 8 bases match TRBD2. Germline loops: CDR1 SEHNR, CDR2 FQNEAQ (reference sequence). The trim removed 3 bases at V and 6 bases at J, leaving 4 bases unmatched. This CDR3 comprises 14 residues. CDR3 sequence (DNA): TGTGCCAGCAGCTTGCCCGGGACTAGCAATGAGCAGTTCTTC. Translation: CASSLPGTSNEQFF.

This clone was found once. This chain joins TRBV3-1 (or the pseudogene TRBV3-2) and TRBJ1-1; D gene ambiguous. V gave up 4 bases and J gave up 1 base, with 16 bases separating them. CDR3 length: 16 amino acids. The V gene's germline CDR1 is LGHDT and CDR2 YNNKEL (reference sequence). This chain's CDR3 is CASSPDPTPGNTEAFF. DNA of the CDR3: TGTGCCAGCAGCCCTGACCCGACTCCTGGGAACACTGAAGCTTTCTTT.

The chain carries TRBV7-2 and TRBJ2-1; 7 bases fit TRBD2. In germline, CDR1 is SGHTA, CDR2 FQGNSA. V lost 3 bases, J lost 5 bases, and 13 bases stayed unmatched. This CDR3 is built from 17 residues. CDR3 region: CASSLRAMGRGNNEQFF. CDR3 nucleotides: TGTGCCAGCAGCTTGCGGGCGATGGGGAGGGGTAACAATGAGCAGTTCTTC.

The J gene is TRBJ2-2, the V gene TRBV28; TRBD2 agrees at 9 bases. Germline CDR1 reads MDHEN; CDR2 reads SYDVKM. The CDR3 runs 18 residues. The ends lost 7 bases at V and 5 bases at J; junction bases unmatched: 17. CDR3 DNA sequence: TGTGCCAGCAAAGCCTCGGGCGGGAGGGCCTGGGAGACCGGGGAGCTGTTTTTT. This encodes CASKASGGRAWETGELFF. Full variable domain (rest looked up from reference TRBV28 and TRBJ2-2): DVKVTQSSRYLVKRTGEKVFLECVQDMDHENMFWYRQDPGLGLRLIYFSYDVKMKEKGDIPEGYSVSREKKERFSLILESASTNQTSMYLCASKASGGRAWETGELFFGEGSRLTVL.